The 30 T cell receptor beta chains in this list originate from one sample, sequenced in a study of blood T cells in healthy people across ages. It was with a sample-barcoded 5' primer and a J-beta primer mix that a second PCR of about 6 to 12 cycles was run. Each CDR3 protein gets one entry after TCRdb re-called the 5' RACE reads with MiXCR. Counted here are about 800,000 distinct CDR3 sequences, approximately 25% occurring once; the ten biggest clones make up roughly 3.5%. These data were also reused for a study on T cells of mothers and their children.

The material sequenced was blood. These receptors were obtained from a boy aged 10-17 years in good health.

The rearrangement joins TRBV20-1 to TRBJ2-5; D unresolved. Trimming removed 0 bases at V and 5 bases at J, with 10 bases between. CDR1 and CDR2 from the germline V gene are DFQATT and SNEGSKA (reference sequence). The CDR3 is made up of 13 amino acids. In nucleotides, the CDR3 is TGCAGTGCTAGAGATGTCAGTTTCGAGACCCAGTACTTC. The encoded protein is CSARDVSFETQYF.

This clonotype was recorded a few times. The V gene is TRBV11-2, the J gene TRBJ2-7; 10 bases fit TRBD2. Germline V gives CDR1 SGHAT, CDR2 FQNNGV. V shed 7 bases and J 2 bases; nucleotides not matched to a gene: 8. CDR3 size: 15 residues. Here the CDR3 reads CASTFGLAETYEQYF. CDR3 DNA: TGTGCCAGCACCTTCGGACTAGCGGAAACCTACGAGCAGTACTTC. Using reference TRBV11-2 and TRBJ2-7 for the parts outside the CDR3, the full variable domain is EAGVAQSPRYKIIEKRQSVAFWCNPISGHATLYWYQQILGQGPKLLIQFQNNGVVDDSQLPKDRFSAERLKGVDSTLKIQPAKLEDSAVYLCASTFGLAETYEQYFGPGTRLTVT.

CDR3 region: CASSPVGVTYEQYF. CDR3 coding DNA: TGTGCCAGCAGCCCAGTCGGGGTAACCTACGAGCAGTACTTC. The chain joins TRBV27 to TRBJ2-5, with D possibly TRBD2 on 5 matching bases. The end of the DNA aligns better with TRBJ2-7, so the J call may be wrong. The germline V gene encodes CDR1 MNHEY and CDR2 SMNVEV (reference sequence). This CDR3 is built from 14 residues.

A few counts support this clonotype. The rearrangement links TRBV20-1 to TRBJ2-7; possibly TRBD2 for D (5 bases). Germline V CDR1 and CDR2: DFQATT, SNEGSKA (reference sequence). Trimming pared 6 bases from V and 2 bases from J, leaving 14 bases between. CDR3 length: 13 amino acids. The CDR3 DNA reads TGCAGTGCCGCCGCCATCGGGACCTACGAGCAGTACTTC. It yields the protein CSAAAIGTYEQYF.

CDR3 DNA: TGCGCCAGCAGCCTGGCTTTCTCTGGGGCCAACGTCCTGACTTTC. It is translated as CASSLAFSGANVLTF. This chain joins TRBV4-3 and TRBJ2-6, with unresolved D. Germline V gene data show CDR1 as LGHNA and CDR2 as YSLEER. This CDR3 has 15 residues. The ends were cut back, 4 bases at V and 0 bases at J, with 7 bases in the middle.

The chain uses TRBV20-1 and TRBJ1-4; TRBD1 might be the D (6 bases). V lost 1 base and J 0 bases, leaving 18 bases between the germline ends. The CDR3 is 18 residues long. Germline CDR1 DFQATT, CDR2 SNEGSKA (reference sequence). As DNA, the CDR3 is TGCAGTGCTAGAGGCACGACAGGCGGTTTTGCAACTAATGAAAAACTGTTTTTT. Translated, it gives CSARGTTGGFATNEKLFF.

In its sample, this clonotype was seen a few times. The chain has TRBV29-1 and TRBJ2-7; D not resolved. V lost 2 bases to trimming and J lost 6 bases, with 20 bases between them. The CDR3 extends over 15 amino acids. Germline lookup yields CDR1 SQVTM and CDR2 ANQGSEA. The DNA of the CDR3 is TGCAGCGTTGAAAAGTTTGGGCAGGAATGGGGCGAGCAGTACTTC. Protein sequence: CSVEKFGQEWGEQYF.

This clonotype was seen more than once but under ten times. The CDR3 reads CASSELASGGADTQYF. CDR3 DNA sequence: TGTGCCAGCAGTGAACTAGCTAGCGGGGGAGCAGATACGCAGTATTTT. This chain links TRBV2 with TRBJ2-3, with 10 bases fitting TRBD2. Germline V lookup: CDR1 SNHLY, CDR2 FYNNEI. This CDR3 has 16 residues. With V trimmed by 2 bases and J by 4 bases, 6 bases remained unmatched.

This chain links TRBV20-1 with TRBJ2-7, with 7 bases matching TRBD1. Trimming removed 3 bases from V and 3 bases from J; junction bases left unmatched: 8. There are 14 residues in the CDR3. The germline V gene has CDR1 DFQATT and CDR2 SNEGSKA (reference sequence). In DNA, the CDR3 is TGCAGTGCTAGGAAACAGGGGCCATACTACGAGCAGTACTTC. This encodes CSARKQGPYYEQYF.

This clonotype was recorded once. The chain combines TRBV3-1 with TRBJ2-1, with 9 positions matching TRBD1. The end of the DNA aligns better with TRBJ2-7, so the J call may be wrong. The CDR3 consists of 16 residues. CDR1 is LGHDT, CDR2 YNNKEL, per germline (reference sequence). The CDR3 is CASSGQGCLAAYEQYF. In DNA, the CDR3 is TGTGCCAGCTCTGGACAGGGGTGTCTGGCTGCCTACGAGCAGTACTTC.

The V gene is TRBV5-5, the J gene TRBJ1-2; 7 bases fit TRBD1. The CDR3 extends over 14 amino acids. Germline V CDR1 and CDR2: SGHKS, YYEKEE (reference sequence). Trimming took 4 bases from V and 2 from J; bases not matched to a gene: 5. The CDR3 spells CASSTRQGNYGYTF. CDR3 nucleotide sequence: TGTGCCAGCAGCACAAGACAGGGAAACTATGGCTACACCTTC.

This clonotype was seen more than once but under ten times. The chain recombines TRBV25-1 with TRBJ1-2, with 9 bases matching TRBD1. The CDR3 has 16 residues. The germline CDR1 and CDR2 sequences are MGHDK and SYGVNS. With 5 bases clipped from V and 8 bases from J, the junction kept 15 bases outside the gene matches. CDR3 coding DNA: TGTGCCAGCAGTTTCACCCAAAAGCGGACAGGGGACGGCTACACCTTC. Protein: CASSFTQKRTGDGYTF.

J is TRBJ1-5 and V is TRBV6-2 or TRBV6-3; D call uncertain. V shed 5 bases and J shed 6 bases, with 14 bases lying between them. CDR3 length equals 14 residues. Germline assignment: CDR1 MNHEY and CDR2 SVGEGT. This CDR3 reads CASSAPVGTQPQHF. Here the CDR3 DNA reads TGTGCCAGCAGTGCCCCTGTGGGAACTCAGCCCCAGCATTTT.

This clonotype appeared a few times. The rearrangement links TRBV7-9 to TRBJ2-5, with TRBD2 identical over 13 bases. The DNA end is more similar to TRBJ2-7, so the J call may be wrong. The CDR3 extends over 18 amino acids. CDR1 and CDR2 (germline): SEHNR, FQNEAQ (reference sequence). CDR3 residues: CASSLVFRTSGSIYEQYF. CDR3 nucleotide sequence: TGTGCCAGCAGCTTAGTCTTCAGGACTAGCGGGAGTATTTACGAGCAGTACTTC.

This sequence joins TRBV9 and TRBJ2-3, with a possible D match to TRBD1 (5 bases). Per the germline V gene, CDR1 is SGDLS and CDR2 is YYNGEE. The CDR3 is made up of 15 amino acids. Trimming removed 2 bases at V and 2 bases at J, with 12 bases between. The DNA of the CDR3 is TGTGCCAGCAGCGTTTGGGCAGGGAACACAGATACGCAGTATTTT. This encodes CASSVWAGNTDTQYF. Drawing the rest from reference TRBV9 and TRBJ2-3, the complete variable domain is DSGVTQTPKHLITATGQRVTLRCSPRSGDLSVYWYQQSLDQGLQFLIQYYNGEERAKGNILERFSAQQFPDLHSELNLSSLELGDSALYFCASSVWAGNTDTQYFGPGTRLTVL.

This clonotype has just a few counts. V is TRBV29-1 and J is TRBJ1-2, with 8 bases lining up with TRBD1. J was trimmed by 6 bases and V by 5 bases; bases with no gene match: 5. This CDR3 has 12 amino acids. CDR1 and CDR2 from the germline V gene are SQVTM and ANQGSEA. CDR3 bases: TGCAGCGTTAGCACAGGGGGGGATGGCTACACCTTC. This codes for CSVSTGGDGYTF.

This clonotype has just a few counts. This sequence joins TRBV5-5 and TRBJ2-2; 8 nucleotides match TRBD2. Germline V gene lookup returns CDR1 SGHKS and CDR2 YYEKEE (reference sequence). CDR3 length equals 16 residues. With V trimmed by 2 bases and J by 5 bases, 8 bases remained unmatched. DNA for the CDR3: TGTGCCAGCAGCTTCTTACTAGCGGAGGGAACCGGGGAGCTGTTTTTT. Translation gives CASSFLLAEGTGELFF.

The gene calls are TRBV28 and TRBJ1-1, with D possibly matching TRBD1 (5 bases). This CDR3 spans 15 amino acids. The germline V gene encodes CDR1 MDHEN and CDR2 SYDVKM. V lost 2 bases, J lost 2 bases, and 12 bases lay in between. In DNA form, the CDR3 reads TGTGCCAGCAGTTTAAGGGGTACACTCAACACTGAAGCTTTCTTT. It specifies CASSLRGTLNTEAFF.

The chain uses TRBV9 and TRBJ2-7; D is possibly TRBD1 or TRBD2 (6 bases each). Trimming removed 3 bases at V and 3 bases at J, with 19 bases between. CDR3 length: 16 residues. Germline V gene lookup returns CDR1 SGDLS and CDR2 YYNGEE. CDR3 bases: TGTGCCAGCAGCGCCGGAGGAGGGGGTACAATCTACGAGCAGTACTTC. Translated: CASSAGGGGTIYEQYF. The variable domain in full, with the rest retrieved from reference TRBV9 and TRBJ2-7, is DSGVTQTPKHLITATGQRVTLRCSPRSGDLSVYWYQQSLDQGLQFLIQYYNGEERAKGNILERFSAQQFPDLHSELNLSSLELGDSALYFCASSAGGGGTIYEQYFGPGTRLTVT.

This clonotype was seen only once. This chain connects TRBV4-3 to TRBJ2-5; weak D call: TRBD1 (5 bases). The DNA end lines up better with TRBJ2-1; the J call may be wrong. CDR3 length: 13 amino acids. Germline V gene lookup returns CDR1 LGHNA and CDR2 YSLEER. The chain's CDR3 is CASSQTLGDEQFF. CDR3 nucleotides: TGCGCCAGCAGCCAGACCCTAGGGGATGAGCAGTTCTTC.

This clonotype was seen only a few times. The chain combines TRBV20-1 with TRBJ1-4; weak D call: TRBD1 (5 bases). This CDR3 is built from 15 residues. Germline loops: CDR1 DFQATT, CDR2 SNEGSKA (reference sequence). The V end lost 1 base, the J end lost 5 bases, and 14 bases lay between the germline ends. The CDR3 coding sequence is TGCAGTGCTAGAGCCCGGGGCCGAGAAAATGAAAAACTGTTTTTT. Translated, it gives CSARARGRENEKLFF.

This chain joins TRBV20-1 and TRBJ2-3; D may be TRBD1 or TRBD2 (6 bases each). The CDR3 consists of 18 residues. Trimming took 0 bases from V and 0 from J, leaving 19 bases between them. From germline, CDR1 is DFQATT and CDR2 SNEGSKA (reference sequence). CDR3 in DNA: TGCAGTGCTAGAGATCGGTCCGCGGCGGGACATAGCACAGATACGCAGTATTTT. The encoded protein is CSARDRSAAGHSTDTQYF.

Only a few counts were recorded for this clonotype. The chain is built from TRBV9 and TRBJ2-5; 13 bases are a match to TRBD2. J was trimmed by 1 base and V by 4 bases; bases with no gene match: 16. The CDR3 sequence is 20 residues long. CDR1 and CDR2 (germline): SGDLS, YYNGEE. The CDR3 bases are TGTGCCAGCAGCCCTCGGGGGGACCGGACTAGCGGGGGATTCCAAGAGACCCAGTACTTC. Translated, it gives CASSPRGDRTSGGFQETQYF.

The chain recombines TRBV29-1 with TRBJ2-7, with TRBD1 as a possible D gene (5 bases). The CDR3 totals 11 residues. CDR1 and CDR2 (germline): SQVTM, ANQGSEA. The V end was cut by 6 bases, the J end by 3 bases, with 9 bases between. This CDR3 reads CSVGPGYEQYF. CDR3 nucleotides: TGCAGCGTGGGGCCGGGCTACGAGCAGTACTTC.

This chain connects TRBV25-1 to TRBJ1-1; D not certain. V lost 0 bases, J lost 2 bases, and 7 bases lay in between. Looked up from germline, CDR1 is MGHDK and CDR2 is SYGVNS. The CDR3 is made up of 14 amino acids. This CDR3 is CASSEYTDNTEAFF. In DNA, the CDR3 is TGTGCCAGCAGTGAATATACCGACAACACTGAAGCTTTCTTT.

The rearrangement joins TRBV12-3 or TRBV12-4 to TRBJ2-1; D remains unclear. The CDR3 runs 14 residues. Deletions cut 6 bases from V and 5 bases from J, with 14 bases between. The CDR3 region is CASSSLTINNEQFF. CDR3 DNA: TGTGCCAGCAGCTCTCTCACCATAAACAATGAGCAGTTCTTC.

Comment on this clonotype: A junction boundary mismatches the germline segment, possibly from a read error. The chain links TRBV5-1 to TRBJ2-3, with a tentative D call TRBD2 (6 bases). This CDR3 spans 14 amino acids. Germline CDR1 is SGHRS and CDR2 is YFSETQ. The DNA of the CDR3 is TGCGCCAGCAGCTTGGGAACTAGCATAGATACGCAGTATTTT. This gives the protein CASSLGTSIDTQYF.

This clonotype appeared a few times. The V call is TRBV5-1, the J call TRBJ1-2, with D tentatively TRBD1 (6 bases). The CDR3 runs 17 residues. CDR1 and CDR2 (germline): SGHRS, YFSETQ. Trimming took off 4 bases at V and 6 bases at J, with 25 bases between the two ends. CDR3 sequence: CASSPSGGRFTQHGYTF. The DNA of the CDR3 is TGCGCCAGCAGCCCGTCGGGGGGGCGGTTTACCCAGCATGGCTACACCTTC. The full variable domain, completed using reference TRBV5-1 and TRBJ1-2, is KAGVTQTPRYLIKTRGQQVTLSCSPISGHRSVSWYQQTPGQGLQFLFEYFSETQRNKGNFPGRFSGRQFSNSRSEMNVSTLELGDSALYLCASSPSGGRFTQHGYTFGSGTRLTVV.

The V gene is TRBV5-1, the J gene TRBJ2-3, with TRBD1 matching 8 bases. The CDR3 covers 17 residues. Germline loops: CDR1 SGHRS, CDR2 YFSETQ. V lost 0 bases to trimming and J lost 0 bases; unmatched junction nucleotides: 6. In DNA form, the CDR3 reads TGCGCCAGCAGCTTGGTAGTTCAGGGGGCGAGCACAGATACGCAGTATTTT. This gives the protein CASSLVVQGASTDTQYF.

A few counts support this clonotype. The gene calls are TRBV6-5 and TRBJ1-2; TRBD1 matches at 7 bases. From germline, CDR1 is MNHEY and CDR2 SVGAGI. The CDR3 is 14 residues long. Unmatched junction bases numbered 7, after V lost 2 bases and J lost 7 bases. The CDR3 DNA reads as TGTGCCAGCAGTTACGATTGGGACAGCGGTGGCTACACCTTC. Its protein is CASSYDWDSGGYTF.